Sequencing of this T cell receptor beta chain was carried out in a study of OX40 agonist ivuxolimab in advanced cancers. Study in general: A diagnosis of hepatocellular carcinoma, melanoma, renal cell or head and neck cancer was present in dose-escalation patients. Study-wide results and caveats: In the 0.1 to 3.0 mg/kg range, CD4+ and CD8+ blood T cells had expanded clonally by week 6.

This clone is a singleton in its sample. Antigen: not known. Baseline, cycle 4 day 1, and cycle 7 day 1 were the blood sampling points. Clones were read by immunoSEQ multiplex PCR, and TCRdb kept only the in-frame ones, dropping some. Altogether under 65,000 clones are present, 89% being singletons, with the ten largest covering approximately 13%. The material sequenced was CD4+ or CD8+ T cells sorted from blood, taken in a trial of the OX40 agonist ivuxolimab. The clonotype was recovered from an adult with an advanced solid tumor such as melanoma, head and neck, liver or kidney cancer.

CDR3 sequence: CASSEGWLAGWEQFF. The CDR3 DNA reads as TGTGCCAGCAGTGAAGGGTGGCTAGCGGGATGGGAGCAGTTCTTC. The chain joins TRBV6-1 to TRBJ2-1; 9 nucleotides agree with TRBD2. The CDR3 consists of 15 residues. J was trimmed by 10 bases and V by 1 base; bases with no gene match: 8. CDR1 MNHNS and CDR2 SASEGT come from the germline V gene.